Listed below are T cell receptor beta chains from one sample, sequenced in a study of cytomegalovirus exposure and HLA in healthy donors. Data came from immunoSEQ multiplex PCR; TCRdb stores just in-frame clones and leaves some out. The table shows 75,000 to 100,000 clones, with around 80% occurring only once. Sequenced material: PBMCs. All receptors derive from a man aged 25-45 years in good health and CMV-seronegative. CDR3s include the opening cysteine and the closing phenylalanine or tryptophan. Fields, in order: D gene, J gene, V gene, clone size, CDR3 protein, CDR3 DNA. D genes are given only for firm matches. Expanded clones get a size class; other rows say once, few or many, or leave the size out.

d_gene: -
j_gene: TRBJ2-3
v_gene: TRBV6-5
abundance: once
CDR3aa: CASRRGIGTDTQYF
CDR3nt: TGTGCCAGCCGCCGGGGGATTGGCACAGATACGCAGTATTTT

d_gene: -
j_gene: TRBJ1-1
v_gene: TRBV30
abundance: -
CDR3aa: CAWSALGGAFF
CDR3nt: TGTGCCTGGAGTGCTTTGGGGGGAGCTTTCTTT

d_gene: -
j_gene: TRBJ2-7
v_gene: TRBV5-1
abundance: -
CDR3aa: CASSLWGGGLAEQYF
CDR3nt: TGCGCCAGCAGCTTGTGGGGGGGCGGTTTGGCCGAGCAGTACTTC

d_gene: TRBD1
j_gene: TRBJ2-5
v_gene: TRBV28
abundance: once
CDR3aa: CASSLGGRETQYF
CDR3nt: TGTGCCAGCTCTTTAGGGGGCCGGGAGACCCAGTACTTC

d_gene: -
j_gene: TRBJ1-5
v_gene: TRBV19
abundance: -
CDR3aa: CASSNPQIQPQHF
CDR3nt: TGTGCCAGTAGTAACCCTCAGATTCAGCCCCAGCATTTT

d_gene: TRBD2
j_gene: TRBJ2-5
v_gene: TRBV15
abundance: few
CDR3aa: CATSRTSGETQYF
CDR3nt: TGTGCCACCAGCAGGACTAGCGGGGAGACCCAGTACTTC

d_gene: -
j_gene: TRBJ1-1
v_gene: TRBV27
abundance: -
CDR3aa: CASSLLSTGMNTEAFF
CDR3nt: TGTGCCAGCAGTTTACTCTCCACAGGCATGAACACTGAAGCTTTCTTT

d_gene: -
j_gene: TRBJ1-5
v_gene: TRBV4-3
abundance: few
CDR3aa: CASSQTTADNQPQHF
CDR3nt: TGCGCCAGCAGCCAGACCACAGCAGACAATCAGCCCCAGCATTTT

d_gene: TRBD1
j_gene: TRBJ1-6
v_gene: TRBV28
abundance: few
CDR3aa: CASSSGGIYNSPLHF
CDR3nt: TGTGCCAGCAGTTCAGGGGGCATCTATAATTCACCCCTCCACTTT

d_gene: TRBD1
j_gene: TRBJ2-3
v_gene: TRBV9
abundance: once
CDR3aa: CASSVAVGQGPTDTQYF
CDR3nt: TGTGCCAGCAGCGTAGCTGTAGGACAGGGTCCCACAGATACGCAGTATTTT

d_gene: -
j_gene: TRBJ2-3
v_gene: TRBV15
abundance: few
CDR3aa: CATSRDLGRRYTDTQYF
CDR3nt: TGTGCCACCAGCAGAGACCTTGGACGGAGGTACACAGATACGCAGTATTTT

d_gene: -
j_gene: TRBJ2-7
v_gene: TRBV5-5
abundance: -
CDR3aa: CASSSSPGSYEQYF
CDR3nt: TGTGCCAGCAGCTCGTCTCCAGGCTCCTACGAGCAGTACTTC

d_gene: TRBD2
j_gene: TRBJ2-7
v_gene: TRBV15
abundance: -
CDR3aa: CATSRDLMTSGRPAIVYEQYF
CDR3nt: TGTGCCACCAGCAGAGATTTAATGACTAGCGGGAGACCCGCGATAGTCTACGAGCAGTACTTC

d_gene: -
j_gene: TRBJ2-2
v_gene: TRBV7-2
abundance: -
CDR3aa: CASSSQVSGELFF
CDR3nt: TGTGCCAGCAGTTCCCAGGTTTCCGGGGAGCTGTTTTTT

d_gene: TRBD1
j_gene: TRBJ1-4
v_gene: TRBV5-4
abundance: -
CDR3aa: CASSLGTGNNEKLFF
CDR3nt: TGTGCCAGCAGCTTGGGGACAGGGAATAATGAAAAACTGTTTTTT

d_gene: -
j_gene: TRBJ1-2
v_gene: TRBV10-3
abundance: -
CDR3aa: CAISGGSRTNYGYTF
CDR3nt: TGTGCCATCAGTGGAGGTAGCCGGACTAACTATGGCTACACCTTC

d_gene: -
j_gene: TRBJ1-2
v_gene: TRBV2
abundance: -
CDR3aa: CASSEAHRGGGYTF
CDR3nt: TGTGCCAGCAGTGAAGCGCATAGGGGCGGTGGCTACACCTTC

d_gene: TRBD2
j_gene: TRBJ2-5
v_gene: TRBV18
abundance: -
CDR3aa: CASSPPVGGGETQYF
CDR3nt: TGTGCCAGCTCACCACCGGTTGGGGGGGGAGAGACCCAGTACTTC

d_gene: -
j_gene: TRBJ1-5
v_gene: TRBV29-1
abundance: -
CDR3aa: CSVQTGSNQPQHF
CDR3nt: TGCAGCGTCCAGACGGGTAGCAATCAGCCCCAGCATTTT

d_gene: -
j_gene: TRBJ2-1
v_gene: TRBV11-3
abundance: -
CDR3aa: CASSSTSFSYNEQFF
CDR3nt: TGTGCCAGTAGCTCAACTAGCTTCTCCTACAATGAGCAGTTCTTC

d_gene: -
j_gene: TRBJ1-3
v_gene: TRBV25-1
abundance: -
CDR3aa: CASLSVDTIYF
CDR3nt: TGTGCCAGCTTATCGGTGGACACCATATATTTT

d_gene: TRBD1
j_gene: TRBJ2-1
v_gene: TRBV7-3
abundance: -
CDR3aa: CASSLTGGQGLFF
CDR3nt: TGTGCCAGCAGCTTAACGGGGGGACAGGGTCTGTTCTTC

d_gene: -
j_gene: TRBJ2-5
v_gene: TRBV11-2
abundance: -
CDR3aa: CASSFRRNQETQYF
CDR3nt: TGTGCCAGCAGCTTTAGGAGAAACCAAGAGACCCAGTACTTC

d_gene: -
j_gene: TRBJ2-2
v_gene: TRBV6-4
abundance: few
CDR3aa: CASSDGTHTGELFF
CDR3nt: TGTGCCAGCAGTGACGGGACACACACCGGGGAGCTGTTTTTT

d_gene: TRBD1
j_gene: TRBJ1-5
v_gene: TRBV10-3
abundance: once
CDR3aa: CAISSDRGDNQPQHF
CDR3nt: TGTGCCATCAGTTCGGACAGGGGTGACAATCAGCCCCAGCATTTT

d_gene: -
j_gene: TRBJ1-3
v_gene: TRBV7-2
abundance: -
CDR3aa: CASSLTEGNTIYF
CDR3nt: TGTGCCAGCAGCTTGACAGAGGGAAACACCATATATTTT

d_gene: TRBD2
j_gene: TRBJ2-7
v_gene: TRBV27
abundance: -
CDR3aa: CASSLAGAYYEQYF
CDR3nt: TGTGCCAGCAGTTTGGCGGGAGCCTACTACGAGCAGTACTTC

d_gene: TRBD1
j_gene: TRBJ1-5
v_gene: TRBV5-8
abundance: -
CDR3aa: CASSTGQGTQPQHF
CDR3nt: TGTGCCAGCAGCACCGGACAGGGCACTCAGCCCCAGCATTTT

d_gene: -
j_gene: TRBJ2-6
v_gene: TRBV7-9
abundance: -
CDR3aa: CASSLVGRGANVLTF
CDR3nt: TGTGCCAGCAGCTTAGTGGGGCGGGGGGCCAACGTCCTGACTTTC

d_gene: -
j_gene: TRBJ2-2
v_gene: TRBV7-6
abundance: -
CDR3aa: CASSLNSRGNTGELFF
CDR3nt: TGTGCCAGCAGCCTTAATTCTCGGGGGAACACCGGGGAGCTGTTTTTT

d_gene: TRBD1
j_gene: TRBJ1-1
v_gene: TRBV19
abundance: few
CDR3aa: CASSIRGPNTEAFF
CDR3nt: TGTGCCAGTAGTATCAGGGGGCCGAACACTGAAGCTTTCTTT

d_gene: -
j_gene: TRBJ2-7
v_gene: TRBV30
abundance: -
CDR3aa: CAWSTSYEQYF
CDR3nt: TGTGCCTGGAGCACATCCTACGAGCAGTACTTC

d_gene: -
j_gene: TRBJ1-5
v_gene: TRBV9
abundance: -
CDR3aa: CASSPVGGAGNQPQHF
CDR3nt: TGTGCCAGCAGTCCTGTTGGGGGGGCAGGCAATCAGCCCCAGCATTTT

d_gene: -
j_gene: TRBJ2-3
v_gene: TRBV5-6
abundance: -
CDR3aa: CASSLQGTDTQYF
CDR3nt: TGTGCCAGCAGCTTGCAGGGCACAGATACGCAGTATTTT

d_gene: TRBD1
j_gene: TRBJ1-6
v_gene: TRBV5-1
abundance: -
CDR3aa: CASSSLPGQGEGSPLHF
CDR3nt: TGCGCCAGCAGCTCTCTCCCGGGACAGGGGGAGGGTTCACCCCTCCACTTT

d_gene: TRBD1
j_gene: TRBJ2-7
v_gene: TRBV5-1
abundance: -
CDR3aa: CASSSRQGPSYEQYF
CDR3nt: TGCGCCAGCAGCTCACGACAGGGGCCCTCCTACGAGCAGTACTTC

d_gene: -
j_gene: TRBJ2-3
v_gene: TRBV5-1
abundance: -
CDR3aa: CASRAGFFTDTQYF
CDR3nt: TGCGCCAGCAGGGCGGGGTTTTTCACAGATACGCAGTATTTT

d_gene: TRBD1
j_gene: TRBJ2-2
v_gene: TRBV5-1
abundance: -
CDR3aa: CASSQDRGVTGELFF
CDR3nt: TGCGCCAGCAGCCAGGACAGGGGGGTGACCGGGGAGCTGTTTTTT

d_gene: TRBD1
j_gene: TRBJ1-1
v_gene: TRBV7-2
abundance: once
CDR3aa: CASSPQGGMGTEAFF
CDR3nt: TGTGCCAGCAGCCCCCAGGGGGGAATGGGGACTGAAGCTTTCTTT

d_gene: -
j_gene: TRBJ2-3
v_gene: TRBV13
abundance: -
CDR3aa: CASGERTDTQYF
CDR3nt: TGTGCCAGCGGGGAGAGGACAGATACGCAGTATTTT

d_gene: TRBD2
j_gene: TRBJ2-3
v_gene: TRBV5-1
abundance: -
CDR3aa: CASSFVAGGTDTQYF
CDR3nt: TGCGCCAGCAGCTTCGTAGCGGGGGGCACAGATACGCAGTATTTT

d_gene: TRBD2
j_gene: TRBJ2-5
v_gene: TRBV7-2
abundance: -
CDR3aa: CASSFSGGPETQYF
CDR3nt: TGTGCCAGCAGCTTCAGCGGGGGGCCAGAGACCCAGTACTTC

d_gene: -
j_gene: TRBJ2-7
v_gene: TRBV4-1
abundance: once
CDR3aa: CASSQDRVGDEQYF
CDR3nt: TGCGCCAGCAGCCAAGACAGGGTAGGCGACGAGCAGTACTTC

d_gene: -
j_gene: TRBJ1-1
v_gene: TRBV5-4
abundance: once
CDR3aa: CASSSRSDGGNTEAFF
CDR3nt: TGTGCCAGCAGTTCCCGCTCCGACGGGGGAAACACTGAAGCTTTCTTT

d_gene: -
j_gene: TRBJ1-2
v_gene: TRBV28
abundance: once
CDR3aa: CASSLRDYGYTF
CDR3nt: TGTGCCAGCAGTTTACGGGATTATGGCTACACCTTC

d_gene: -
j_gene: TRBJ1-2
v_gene: TRBV5-1
abundance: -
CDR3aa: CASSTTTGSNYGYTF
CDR3nt: TGCGCCAGCAGCACTACGACAGGCAGTAACTATGGCTACACCTTC

d_gene: TRBD2
j_gene: TRBJ2-5
v_gene: TRBV5-1
abundance: -
CDR3aa: CASSLLGLAGGAQYF
CDR3nt: TGCGCCAGCAGCTTGTTGGGACTAGCGGGAGGAGCCCAGTACTTC

d_gene: -
j_gene: TRBJ2-2
v_gene: TRBV30
abundance: -
CDR3aa: CAWSVTGAGELFF
CDR3nt: TGTGCCTGGAGTGTAACGGGGGCCGGGGAGCTGTTTTTT

d_gene: -
j_gene: TRBJ1-1
v_gene: TRBV2
abundance: few
CDR3aa: CASTIRQSMNTEAFF
CDR3nt: TGTGCCAGCACCATAAGACAGTCTATGAACACTGAAGCTTTCTTT

d_gene: TRBD1
j_gene: TRBJ1-2
v_gene: TRBV30
abundance: once
CDR3aa: CAWKKTGGLNYGYTF
CDR3nt: TGTGCCTGGAAAAAGACAGGGGGCCTTAACTATGGCTACACCTTC

d_gene: TRBD1
j_gene: TRBJ1-1
v_gene: TRBV5-1
abundance: -
CDR3aa: CASSKDRGVNTEAFF
CDR3nt: TGCGCCAGCAGCAAGGACAGGGGGGTGAACACTGAAGCTTTCTTT

d_gene: TRBD2
j_gene: TRBJ2-3
v_gene: TRBV30
abundance: -
CDR3aa: CAWSEAGVWNTQYF
CDR3nt: TGTGCCTGGAGTGAAGCGGGAGTCTGGAATACGCAGTATTTT

d_gene: -
j_gene: TRBJ2-7
v_gene: TRBV19
abundance: -
CDR3aa: CASSILPQAPYEQYF
CDR3nt: TGTGCCAGTAGTATTCTGCCCCAGGCGCCCTACGAGCAGTACTTC

d_gene: -
j_gene: TRBJ2-2
v_gene: TRBV30
abundance: -
CDR3aa: CAWTGGAGELFF
CDR3nt: TGTGCCTGGACAGGAGGGGCCGGGGAGCTGTTTTTT

d_gene: -
j_gene: TRBJ1-5
v_gene: TRBV28
abundance: few
CDR3aa: CASRLRDTDFNQPQHF
CDR3nt: TGTGCCAGCAGGCTCAGGGACACAGATTTCAATCAGCCCCAGCATTTT